Presented here are 16 T cell receptor beta chains from one specimen sequenced in a study of immune evolution from preneoplasia to lung adenocarcinoma. Generated by immunoSEQ multiplex PCR, the TCRdb table keeps only in-frame clones and is missing some. The sample lists 5,700 or so clones, roughly 80% occurring once. Input material: FFPE adjacent normal lung tissue. The receptors stem from a donor at least 70 years old with lung adenocarcinoma.

The rearrangement uses TRBV30 and TRBJ1-4; 9 positions agree with TRBD1. The V gene end was trimmed by 1 base and the J gene end by 6 bases; junction bases not matched to a gene: 6. Germline CDR1 reads GTSNPN; CDR2 reads SVGIG (reference sequence). The CDR3 loop spans 15 amino acids. CDR3: CAWSGMDRGYEKLFF. In DNA, the CDR3 is TGTGCCTGGAGTGGCATGGACAGGGGATATGAAAAACTGTTTTTT.

The chain is built from TRBV27 and TRBJ1-1, with D possibly being TRBD1 (6 bases). Germline assignment: CDR1 MNHEY and CDR2 SMNVEV (reference sequence). The CDR3 has 13 residues. V was trimmed by 3 bases and J by 5 bases, leaving 10 bases between them. The CDR3 DNA is TGTGCCAGCAGTTTCAACAGGGATACTGAAGCTTTCTTT. Encoded protein: CASSFNRDTEAFF.

The V gene is TRBV6-1, the J gene TRBJ2-1, with 11 bases that match TRBD2. Germline V gives CDR1 MNHNS, CDR2 SASEGT. The J segment lost 3 bases and the V segment lost 6 bases, leaving 4 bases of the junction unmatched. The CDR3 runs 15 residues. CDR3 coding DNA: TGTGCCAGCAGAGTCGGACTAGCGGGCTACAATGAGCAGTTCTTC. Translation: CASRVGLAGYNEQFF.

This rearrangement joins TRBV7-6 to TRBJ2-3, with D tentatively TRBD1 (5 bases). The V gene's germline CDR1 is SGHVS and CDR2 FNYEAQ. CDR3 length: 13 residues. The V end was cut by 5 bases, the J end by 6 bases, with 12 bases between. DNA of the CDR3: TGTGCCAGCAGCCGGACACCCGGCGATACGCAGTATTTT. Translation gives CASSRTPGDTQYF.

The chain has TRBV14 and TRBJ2-6; no reliable D call. Trimming took off 1 base at V and 2 bases at J, with 6 bases between the two ends. The CDR3 sequence is 15 residues long. The V gene's germline CDR1 is SGHDN and CDR2 FVKESK. This CDR3 is CASSQGMTGANVLTF. The CDR3 nucleotides read TGTGCCAGCAGCCAAGGGATGACTGGGGCCAACGTCCTGACTTTC.

The chain recombines TRBV11-3 with TRBJ2-7; no definite D call. From germline, CDR1 is SGHNT and CDR2 YENEEA. V dropped 0 bases and J dropped 6 bases, with 9 bases sitting between them. The CDR3 sequence is 13 residues long. For the CDR3, the DNA is TGTGCCAGCAGCTTAGAGTCGTACTCCGAGCAGTACTTC. Residues: CASSLESYSEQYF.

The J gene is TRBJ2-3, the V gene TRBV11-2; 10 bases match TRBD2. V dropped 1 base and J dropped 3; count of bases not matched to a gene: 10. The CDR3 spans 18 residues. The germline V gene encodes CDR1 SGHAT and CDR2 FQNNGV. The CDR3 protein is CASSLVLAGVGGTDTQYF. The CDR3 nucleotides are TGTGCCAGCAGCTTAGTGCTAGCGGGAGTGGGTGGGACAGATACGCAGTATTTT.

The rearrangement joins TRBV18 to TRBJ1-1; a possible D gene is TRBD1 (6 bases). Trimming pared 0 bases from V and 0 bases from J, leaving 11 bases between. This CDR3 is built from 16 residues. Germline values: CDR1 KGHSH, CDR2 LQKENI. In nucleotides, the CDR3 is TGTGCCAGCTCACCACCGTCGGGGGGCATGAACACTGAAGCTTTCTTT. It encodes CASSPPSGGMNTEAFF. The whole variable domain, remainder taken from reference TRBV18 and TRBJ1-1, is NAGVMQNPRHLVRRRGQEARLRCSPMKGHSHVYWYRQLPEEGLKFMVYLQKENIIDESGMPKERFSAEFPKEGPSILRIQQVVRGDSAAYFCASSPPSGGMNTEAFFGQGTRLTVV.

This CDR3 is CASTRGGTGELFF. The CDR3 DNA reads TGTGCCAGCACACGGGGGGGCACCGGGGAGCTGTTTTTT. The chain combines TRBV9 with TRBJ2-2, with TRBD2 identical over 8 bases. Germline CDR1 reads SGDLS; CDR2 reads YYNGEE. This CDR3 is built from 13 residues. Trimming removed 6 bases from V and 4 bases from J; junction bases left unmatched: 2.

This clone has just a few counts. This same CDR3 is encoded by further DNA sequences in the sample. This chain links TRBV2 with TRBJ2-3; no definite D call. Looked up from germline, CDR1 is SNHLY and CDR2 is FYNNEI. The CDR3 has 11 residues. V was trimmed by 5 bases and J by 2 bases, leaving 2 bases between them. The chain's CDR3 is CASSHTDTQYF. As DNA, the CDR3 is TGTGCCAGCAGTCACACAGATACGCAGTATTTT.

The V gene is TRBV28, the J gene TRBJ2-2; TRBD2 matches 8 bases. The V gene end was trimmed by 3 bases and the J gene end by 5 bases; junction bases not matched to a gene: 5. The CDR3 loop spans 15 amino acids. In germline, CDR1 is MDHEN, CDR2 SYDVKM. This CDR3 is CASSFSAGVTGELFF. As DNA, the CDR3 is TGTGCCAGCAGTTTCTCAGCGGGAGTTACCGGGGAGCTGTTTTTT.

V gene TRBV4-3 combines with J gene TRBJ2-5, with D possibly called TRBD1 or TRBD2 (5 bases each). There are 13 residues in the CDR3. Germline V gene lookup returns CDR1 LGHNA and CDR2 YSLEER. Trimming took off 0 bases at V and 7 bases at J, with 9 bases between the two ends. The CDR3 nucleotides are TGCGCCAGCAGCCAAGATGAGGGGAGGACCCAGTACTTC. It yields the protein CASSQDEGRTQYF.

CDR3 sequence reads: CASSKGRGGSTMQETQYF. Here the CDR3 DNA reads TGTGCCAGTAGTAAGGGGAGGGGGGGGTCGACTATGCAAGAGACCCAGTACTTC. The rearrangement joins TRBV19 to TRBJ2-5; possible D gene TRBD2, 7 bases. CDR1 and CDR2 from the germline V gene are LNHDA and SQIVND (reference sequence). The CDR3 is 18 amino acids. The V end was cut by 4 bases, the J end by 2 bases, with 23 bases between.

This rearrangement joins TRBV4-1 to TRBJ1-1; unclear D gene. V lost 1 base and J lost 4, with 4 bases in between. The CDR3 consists of 12 residues. Per germline, CDR1 MGHRA and CDR2 YSYEKL. In DNA, the CDR3 is TGCGCCAGCAGCCAAGTTGGCACTGAAGCTTTCTTT. It is translated as CASSQVGTEAFF.

The chain carries TRBV4-3 and TRBJ1-3; D is perhaps TRBD1 (5 bases). CDR3 length: 15 amino acids. Germline CDR1 LGHNA, CDR2 YSLEER. V shed 2 bases and J shed 3 bases, with 11 bases lying between them. The DNA for the CDR3 is TGCGCCAGCAGCCAATCGGCCAGGGTTGGAAACACCATATATTTT. It codes for CASSQSARVGNTIYF.

V and J are TRBV5-1 and TRBJ2-3, with 11 nucleotides matching TRBD2. CDR1 is SGHRS and CDR2 is YFSETQ in the germline V gene. V was clipped by 10 bases and J by 0 bases; unmatched bases: 16. The CDR3 has 18 amino acids. CDR3 protein: CARSLAGDLFPSTDTQYF. Written as DNA, the CDR3 is TGCGCCCGATCACTAGCGGGAGATCTTTTTCCTAGCACAGATACGCAGTATTTT. Looking up the rest from reference TRBV5-1 and TRBJ2-3 gives the full variable domain: KAGVTQTPRYLIKTRGQQVTLSCSPISGHRSVSWYQQTPGQGLQFLFEYFSETQRNKGNFPGRFSGRQFSNSRSEMNVSTLELGDSALYLCARSLAGDLFPSTDTQYFGPGTRLTVL.